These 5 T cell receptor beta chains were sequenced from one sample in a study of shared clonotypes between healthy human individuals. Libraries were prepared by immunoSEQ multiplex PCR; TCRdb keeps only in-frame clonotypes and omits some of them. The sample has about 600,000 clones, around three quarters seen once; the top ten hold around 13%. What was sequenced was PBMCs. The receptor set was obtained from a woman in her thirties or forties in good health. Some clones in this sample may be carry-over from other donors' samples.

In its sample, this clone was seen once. The CDR3 DNA is TGTGCCAGCAGCCATCTGGGACAGGGCCCCTACGAGCAGTACTTC. This codes for CASSHLGQGPYEQYF. This chain links TRBV14 with TRBJ2-7, with TRBD1 identical over 9 bases. Germline values: CDR1 SGHDN, CDR2 FVKESK. This CDR3 contains 15 residues. Trimming removed 3 bases from V and 2 bases from J; junction bases left unmatched: 5.

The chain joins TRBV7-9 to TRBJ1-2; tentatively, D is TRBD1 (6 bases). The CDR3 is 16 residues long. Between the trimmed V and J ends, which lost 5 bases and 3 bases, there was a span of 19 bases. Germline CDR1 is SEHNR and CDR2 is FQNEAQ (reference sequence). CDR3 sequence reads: CASSPSWQGIDYGYTF. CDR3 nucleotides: TGTGCCAGCAGCCCCAGCTGGCAGGGGATCGACTATGGCTACACCTTC.

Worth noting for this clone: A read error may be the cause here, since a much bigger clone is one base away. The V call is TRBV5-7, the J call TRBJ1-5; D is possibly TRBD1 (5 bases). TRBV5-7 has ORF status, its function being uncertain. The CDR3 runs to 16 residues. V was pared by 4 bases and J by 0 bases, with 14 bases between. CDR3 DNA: TGTGCCAGCAGCGGTGGGGCAGTTAATAGCAATCAGCCCCAGCATTTT. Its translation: CASSGGAVNSNQPQHF.

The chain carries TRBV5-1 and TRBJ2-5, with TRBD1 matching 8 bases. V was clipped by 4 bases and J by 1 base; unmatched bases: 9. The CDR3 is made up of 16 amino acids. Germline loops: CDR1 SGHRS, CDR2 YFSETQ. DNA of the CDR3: TGCGCCAGCAGCCCAATTGGGACAGGACCCCAAGAGACCCAGTACTTC. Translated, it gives CASSPIGTGPQETQYF.

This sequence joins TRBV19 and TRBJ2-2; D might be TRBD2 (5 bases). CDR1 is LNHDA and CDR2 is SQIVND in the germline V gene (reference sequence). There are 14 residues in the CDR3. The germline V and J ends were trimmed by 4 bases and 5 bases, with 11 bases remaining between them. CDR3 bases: TGTGCCAGTAGTACTTCTAGCTATACCGGGGAGCTGTTTTTT. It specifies CASSTSSYTGELFF.